The next 30 T cell receptor beta chains were all read from a single sample in a study of yellow fever vaccine responses in identical twins. TCRdb re-analysed the RT-PCR reads in MiXCR, keeping a single row per CDR3 protein. The repertoire holds roughly 6,900 distinct CDR3 sequences, with 80% to 85% as singletons. The sequencing here drew on T cells from blood (PBMCs), unsorted or a sorted subset (not recorded which), taken before or after yellow fever vaccination (not recorded which). The source is a woman between 18 and 30 years old who received the yellow fever vaccine.

The chain joins TRBV13 to TRBJ2-1; 10 bases are shared with TRBD2. The CDR3 consists of 16 residues. Germline V gene sequence: CDR1 PRHDT, CDR2 FYEKMQ (reference sequence). V lost 4 bases and J lost 8; bases outside the gene matches: 11. The CDR3 DNA sequence: TGTGCCAGCAGCTCAAGCCCCGGGACTAGCGTCTATGAGCAGTTCTTC. Protein: CASSSSPGTSVYEQFF.

The rearrangement links TRBV4-1 to TRBJ2-7; 7 bases are shared with TRBD1. The V gene's germline CDR1 is MGHRA and CDR2 YSYEKL. The CDR3 loop spans 16 amino acids. V shed 1 base, J shed 6 bases, and the junction held 12 bases outside the gene matches. CDR3 nucleotides: TGCGCCAGCAGCCAAGGGGGAAAAGACAGGGTTGGCGAGCAGTACTTC. Translating gives CASSQGGKDRVGEQYF.

The V and J genes are TRBV29-1 and TRBJ1-2; D is ambiguous. This CDR3 is 13 amino acids long. Trimming pared 2 bases from V and 0 bases from J, leaving 7 bases between. Per the germline V gene, CDR1 is SQVTM and CDR2 is ANQGSEA. CDR3 DNA: TGCAGCGTTGAATCGGAGACTAACTATGGCTACACCTTC. This encodes CSVESETNYGYTF.

The chain links TRBV5-6 to TRBJ2-1; D is unresolved. CDR3 length: 12 residues. CDR1 is SGHDT and CDR2 is YYEEEE in the germline V gene. Trimming removed 0 bases at V and 8 bases at J, with 6 bases between. The CDR3, as DNA: TGTGCCAGCAGCTTGGGCCTCGATGAGCAGTTCTTC. Amino acid sequence: CASSLGLDEQFF.

The count of this clonotype is one. The chain combines TRBV16 with TRBJ2-7; 8 nucleotides agree with TRBD2. J lost 2 bases, V lost 5 bases, and 2 bases had no gene match. The CDR3 has 13 amino acids. In germline, CDR1 is KGHSY, CDR2 FQNENV. DNA of the CDR3: TGTGCCAGCAGCTGGGGACTAGCCTACGAGCAGTACTTC. It is translated as CASSWGLAYEQYF.

The genes are TRBV4-2 and TRBJ2-7, with a tentative D call TRBD2 (6 bases). There are 16 residues in the CDR3. Trimming removed 4 bases at V and 5 bases at J, with 21 bases between. CDR1 is LGHNA and CDR2 is YNFKEQ in the germline V gene. The CDR3 region is CASSPKEGQEGDEQYF. CDR3 DNA sequence: TGTGCCAGCAGCCCCAAGGAAGGGCAGGAGGGAGACGAGCAGTACTTC.

The chain carries TRBV7-1 and TRBJ1-6, with D perhaps matching TRBD1 (5 bases). TRBV7-1 is an open reading frame, and its role is uncertain. V was cut by 1 base and J by 10 bases, with 17 bases left in between. The CDR3 consists of 16 residues. The CDR3 DNA reads TGTGCCAGCAGCTCAGAAACGACAGCATGGGGATCACCCCTCCACTTT. Protein sequence: CASSSETTAWGSPLHF.

CDR3 region: CASGASNYNEQFF. The DNA for the CDR3 is TGTGCCAGCGGGGCTAGTAACTACAATGAGCAGTTCTTC. V and J are TRBV12-3 or TRBV12-4 and TRBJ2-1, with a tentative D call TRBD1 (5 bases). This CDR3 has 13 residues. V dropped 8 bases and J dropped 3 bases, with 11 bases sitting between them.

The chain uses TRBV28 and TRBJ2-3; maybe TRBD2 (5 bases). The CDR3 loop spans 15 amino acids. Germline V gives CDR1 MDHEN, CDR2 SYDVKM. Between the trimmed V and J ends, which lost 6 bases and 2 bases, there was a span of 15 bases. CDR3 amino acids: CASRPWEQNTDTQYF. Written as DNA, the CDR3 is TGTGCCAGCAGGCCTTGGGAGCAGAACACAGATACGCAGTATTTT.

The chain carries TRBV7-2 and TRBJ2-1; D is possibly TRBD1 (6 bases). CDR3 length: 13 residues. V was clipped by 6 bases and J by 4 bases, with 10 bases between them. Germline V gene data show CDR1 as SGHTA and CDR2 as FQGNSA. This chain's CDR3 is CASSPDSYNEQFF. The CDR3 nucleotides are TGTGCCAGCAGTCCGGACAGTTACAATGAGCAGTTCTTC.

The V and J genes are TRBV6-1 and TRBJ2-1, with 13 bases lining up with TRBD2. There are 18 residues in the CDR3. With V trimmed by 5 bases and J by 6 bases, 13 bases remained unmatched. Germline lookup yields CDR1 MNHNS and CDR2 SASEGT. The CDR3 loop reads CASSPTPLAGGVANEQFF. CDR3 sequence (DNA): TGTGCCAGCAGTCCGACGCCACTAGCGGGAGGGGTCGCCAATGAGCAGTTCTTC.

The V call is TRBV9, the J call TRBJ1-1; no reliable D call. CDR1 and CDR2 from the germline V gene are SGDLS and YYNGEE. This CDR3 spans 13 amino acids. The V gene lost 2 bases and the J gene lost 5 bases, with 10 bases spanning the gap. The DNA of the CDR3 is TGTGCCAGCAGCGTGGGTCAGGAAACTGAAGCTTTCTTT. It codes for CASSVGQETEAFF.

A few counts support this clonotype. The chain links TRBV28 to TRBJ2-7, with D perhaps TRBD2 (6 bases). The ends were cut back, 1 base at V and 2 bases at J, with 21 bases in the middle. Germline V lookup: CDR1 MDHEN, CDR2 SYDVKM. This CDR3 region has 18 residues. DNA of the CDR3: TGTGCCAGCAGTTTATATACGGGAGACACACCACCACCCTACGAGCAGTACTTC. Its translation: CASSLYTGDTPPPYEQYF.

This clonotype was detected only once. The CDR3, as DNA: TGTGCCAGCAGCTCCCGGGACATGAACACTGAAGCTTTCTTT. This encodes CASSSRDMNTEAFF. The V gene is TRBV9, the J gene TRBJ1-1; D perhaps matches TRBD1 (6 bases). The CDR3 runs 14 residues. Germline loops: CDR1 SGDLS, CDR2 YYNGEE. V shed 4 bases and J shed 0 bases, with 10 bases lying between them.

This clonotype appeared once. This rearrangement joins TRBV9 to TRBJ1-1; tentative D call: TRBD1 (5 bases). The length of the CDR3 is 11 residues. CDR1 and CDR2 from the germline V gene are SGDLS and YYNGEE. The V and J ends lost 6 bases and 6 bases respectively, with 9 bases between them. The DNA of the CDR3 is TGTGCCAGCATAAGGGGTGCTGAAGCTTTCTTT. Protein sequence: CASIRGAEAFF.

The chain is built from TRBV5-6 and TRBJ2-7; possible D gene TRBD1, 5 bases. The V end was cut by 4 bases, the J end by 5 bases, with 16 bases between. Germline CDR1 reads SGHDT; CDR2 reads YYEEEE. This CDR3 region has 14 residues. CDR3 in DNA: TGTGCCAGCAGCCGGCAGGACATACCCCACGAGCAGTACTTC. Translation gives CASSRQDIPHEQYF.

The chain combines TRBV9 with TRBJ1-3, with D perhaps matching TRBD1 (5 bases). The CDR3 covers 14 residues. V was trimmed by 4 bases and J by 2 bases, leaving 10 bases between them. Per the germline V gene, CDR1 is SGDLS and CDR2 is YYNGEE. This CDR3 is CASSPSGTGNTIYF. The CDR3 DNA sequence: TGTGCCAGCAGCCCCTCAGGGACTGGAAACACCATATATTTT.

V and J are TRBV30 and TRBJ2-1; D could derive from TRBD1 or TRBD2 (5 bases each). The CDR3 runs to 13 residues. Trimming shortened V by 0 bases and J by 9 bases, and 12 bases separated the two germline ends. The V gene's germline CDR1 is GTSNPN and CDR2 SVGIG (reference sequence). CDR3 in DNA: TGTGCCTGGAGTGTCCCTGGGGGTTTTGAGCAGTTCTTC. It is translated as CAWSVPGGFEQFF. Using reference TRBV30 and TRBJ2-1 for the parts outside the CDR3, the full variable domain is SQTIHQWPATLVQPVGSPLSLECTVEGTSNPNLYWYRQAAGRGLQLLFYSVGIGQISSEVPQNLSASRPQDRQFILSSKKLLLSDSGFYLCAWSVPGGFEQFFGPGTRLTVL.

This rearrangement joins TRBV19 to TRBJ2-1; 7 bases are shared with TRBD2. Germline assignment: CDR1 LNHDA and CDR2 SQIVND (reference sequence). The CDR3 extends over 16 amino acids. V trimming: 3 bases; J trimming: 8 bases; junction bases outside the gene matches: 13. The CDR3 region is CASSMWEAGWGDEQFF. The CDR3 nucleotides are TGTGCCAGTAGTATGTGGGAAGCGGGATGGGGGGATGAGCAGTTCTTC.

This rearrangement joins TRBV20-1 to TRBJ2-1; D is undetermined. This CDR3 region has 11 residues. Trimming stripped 6 bases from V and 4 bases from J, with 7 bases between. Germline V gives CDR1 DFQATT, CDR2 SNEGSKA (reference sequence). CDR3 sequence (DNA): TGCAGTGCCCCGGATTACAATGAGCAGTTCTTC. Protein sequence: CSAPDYNEQFF.

The chain recombines TRBV11-1 with TRBJ2-1; 7 bases are a match to TRBD1. The CDR3 runs 18 residues. With 1 base clipped from V and 3 bases from J, the junction kept 12 bases outside the gene matches. Germline loops: CDR1 SGHAT, CDR2 FQDESV (reference sequence). Here the CDR3 DNA reads TGTGCCAGCAGCTTAGATTGGGGTGACAGGGAATTCTACAATGAGCAGTTCTTC. This codes for CASSLDWGDREFYNEQFF.

The chain uses TRBV11-3 and TRBJ2-3; D is uncertain. Trimming cost V 0 bases and J 0 bases, with 7 bases left between them. The germline gives CDR1 SGHNT, CDR2 YENEEA. CDR3 size: 15 residues. The CDR3 protein is CASSLEQTSTDTQYF. Written as DNA, the CDR3 is TGTGCCAGCAGCTTAGAACAGACTAGCACAGATACGCAGTATTTT.

This rearrangement joins TRBV11-1 to TRBJ2-7; TRBD2 agrees at 11 bases. From germline, CDR1 is SGHAT and CDR2 FQDESV (reference sequence). The CDR3 extends over 14 amino acids. With 2 bases clipped from V and 3 bases from J, the junction kept 0 bases outside the gene matches. CDR3 nucleotides: TGTGCCAGCAGCTTAACTAGCGGGAGCTACGAGCAGTACTTC. It is translated as CASSLTSGSYEQYF.

This chain uses TRBV19 with TRBJ2-5; D possibly corresponds to TRBD2 (5 bases). The CDR3 runs to 14 residues. V lost 1 base, J lost 1 base, and 7 bases lay in between. CDR1 is LNHDA, CDR2 SQIVND, per germline (reference sequence). CDR3: CASSIGLAQETQYF. For the CDR3, the DNA is TGTGCCAGTAGTATAGGGCTAGCCCAAGAGACCCAGTACTTC. Drawing the rest from reference TRBV19 and TRBJ2-5, the complete variable domain is DGGITQSPKYLFRKEGQNVTLSCEQNLNHDAMYWYRQDPGQGLRLIYYSQIVNDFQKGDIAEGYSVSREKKESFPLTVTSAQKNPTAFYLCASSIGLAQETQYFGPGTRLLVL.

The V call is TRBV7-3, the J call TRBJ2-1; maybe TRBD2 (5 bases). Trimming removed 2 bases from V and 9 bases from J, with 11 bases in between. The CDR3 consists of 13 residues. Germline V lookup: CDR1 SGHTA, CDR2 FQGTGA. The CDR3 nucleotides are TGTGCCAGCAGCTTAGCAGCCCGGGGTGAGCAGTTCTTC. Its protein product is CASSLAARGEQFF.

This clonotype has a handful of counts. The chain couples TRBV4-3 to TRBJ1-2, with 8 bases that match TRBD1. V shed 3 bases, J shed 5 bases, and the junction held 5 bases outside the gene matches. There are 14 residues in the CDR3. CDR1 is LGHNA, CDR2 YSLEER, per germline. The CDR3 nucleotides read TGCGCCAGCAGCCAGGACAGGGTTGGGTATGGCTACACCTTC. Residues: CASSQDRVGYGYTF.

The J gene is TRBJ2-3, the V gene TRBV7-6; D perhaps matches TRBD1 (5 bases). The germline CDR1 and CDR2 sequences are SGHVS and FNYEAQ. This CDR3 spans 12 amino acids. V lost 5 bases and J lost 6, with 9 bases in between. The CDR3 loop reads CASSRTSDTQYF. DNA of the CDR3: TGTGCCAGCAGCCGGACAAGTGATACGCAGTATTTT.

This chain uses TRBV5-4 with TRBJ1-1; D call uncertain. Between the trimmed V and J ends, which lost 2 bases and 0 bases, there was a span of 11 bases. Germline V gene sequence: CDR1 SGHNT, CDR2 YYREEE (reference sequence). The CDR3 consists of 15 residues. DNA of the CDR3: TGTGCCAGCAGCTTTTATGGCGGTATGAACACTGAAGCTTTCTTT. Its translation: CASSFYGGMNTEAFF.

The CDR3 loop reads CSVAREGNTEAFF. In nucleotides, the CDR3 is TGCAGCGTTGCTAGGGAGGGGAACACTGAAGCTTTCTTT. The rearrangement links TRBV29-1 to TRBJ1-1; the D is unclear. The ends were cut back, 4 bases at V and 1 base at J, with 10 bases in the middle. CDR3 length equals 13 residues. Germline lookup yields CDR1 SQVTM and CDR2 ANQGSEA. The full variable domain, rest sourced from reference TRBV29-1 and TRBJ1-1, is SAVISQKPSRDICQRGTSLTIQCQVDSQVTMMFWYRQQPGQSLTLIATANQGSEATYESGFVIDKFPISRPNLTFSTLTVSNMSPEDSSIYLCSVAREGNTEAFFGQGTRLTVV.

This chain uses TRBV7-3 with TRBJ2-1, with TRBD2 as a possible D gene (5 bases). V lost 1 base and J lost 9, with 19 bases in between. Germline lookup yields CDR1 SGHTA and CDR2 FQGTGA. The CDR3 consists of 16 residues. The CDR3 bases are TGTGCCAGCAGCTTAATAGACTGGACCACCGAGGGTGAGCAGTTCTTC. This sequence encodes CASSLIDWTTEGEQFF.